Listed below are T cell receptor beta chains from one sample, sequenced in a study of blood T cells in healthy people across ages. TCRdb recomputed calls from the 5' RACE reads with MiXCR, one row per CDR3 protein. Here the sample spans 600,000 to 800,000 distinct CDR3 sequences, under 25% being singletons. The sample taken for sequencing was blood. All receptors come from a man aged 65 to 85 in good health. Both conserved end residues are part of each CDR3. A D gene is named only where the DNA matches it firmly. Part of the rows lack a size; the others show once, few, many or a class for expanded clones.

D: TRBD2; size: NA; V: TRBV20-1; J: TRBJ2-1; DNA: TGCAGTGCTAGAGATCAAGCGGGAGAATATGAGCAGTTCTTC; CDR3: CSARDQAGEYEQFF
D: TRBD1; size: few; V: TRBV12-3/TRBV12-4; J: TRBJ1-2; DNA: TGTGCCAGCAGTTTAGCGGGACAGACGGAGGACTATGGCTACACCTTC; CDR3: CASSLAGQTEDYGYTF
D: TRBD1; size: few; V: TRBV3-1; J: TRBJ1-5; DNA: TGTGCCAGCAGCTTGGGGACAGGGTCAAGCAATCAGCCCCAGCATTTT; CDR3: CASSLGTGSSNQPQHF
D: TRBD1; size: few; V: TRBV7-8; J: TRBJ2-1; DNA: TGTGCCAGCAGCTACAGGACAGGGGGCACTTACAATGAGCAGTTCTTC; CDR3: CASSYRTGGTYNEQFF
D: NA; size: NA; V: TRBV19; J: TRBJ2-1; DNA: TGTGCCAGCAGAGACGGGGCGGGCCTTTACAATGAGCAGTTCTTC; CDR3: CASRDGAGLYNEQFF
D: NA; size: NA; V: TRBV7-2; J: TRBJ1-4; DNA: TGTGCCAGCAGCTTAAACAGGGTGGGGAATGAAAAACTGTTTTTT; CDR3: CASSLNRVGNEKLFF
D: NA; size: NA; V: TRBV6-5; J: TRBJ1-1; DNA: TGTGCCAGCCAGGACTCACCGAACACTGAAGCTTTCTTT; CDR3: CASQDSPNTEAFF
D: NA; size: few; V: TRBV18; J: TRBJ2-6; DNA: TGTGCCAGCTCAGAACAGGTCTCTGGGGCCAACGTCCTGACTTTC; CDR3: CASSEQVSGANVLTF
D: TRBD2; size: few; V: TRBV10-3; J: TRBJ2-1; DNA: TGTGCCATCAGCCCGGGACTAGGCTCCTACAATGAGCAGTTCTTC; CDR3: CAISPGLGSYNEQFF
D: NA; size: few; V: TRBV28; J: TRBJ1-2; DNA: TGTGCCAGCAAATCCCCAGGGGACTATGGCTACACCTTC; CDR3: CASKSPGDYGYTF
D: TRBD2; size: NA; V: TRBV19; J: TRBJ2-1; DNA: TGTGCCAGTAGCCGCCGTAGCGGGAGCTACAATGAGCAGTTCTTC; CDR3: CASSRRSGSYNEQFF
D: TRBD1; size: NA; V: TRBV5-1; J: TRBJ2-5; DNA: TGCGCCAGCAGCTTAGGCCCGACAGGGTCCGAAGGAGACCAGTACTTC; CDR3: CASSLGPTGSEGDQYF
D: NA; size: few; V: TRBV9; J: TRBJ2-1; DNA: TGTGCCAGCAGCGTAGCTGAAAGGGAAGGGCAGTTCTTC; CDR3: CASSVAEREGQFF
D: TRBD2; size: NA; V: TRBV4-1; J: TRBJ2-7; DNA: TGCGCCAGCAGAGAAGGACTAGCGGTCTACTACGAGCAGTACTTC; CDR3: CASREGLAVYYEQYF
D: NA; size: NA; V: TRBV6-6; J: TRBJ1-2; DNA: TGTGCCAGCAGTTCGGGACCGGAGGATGCCTATGGCTACACCTTC; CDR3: CASSSGPEDAYGYTF
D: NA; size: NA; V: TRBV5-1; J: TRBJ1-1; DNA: TGCGCCAGCAGCTTTTCGCCCGGGGGTGGCACTGAAGCTTTCTTT; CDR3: CASSFSPGGGTEAFF
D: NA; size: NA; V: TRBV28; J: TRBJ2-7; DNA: TGTGCCAGCAGTTTCGGCCGGACCCGAACCTACGAGCAGTACTTC; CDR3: CASSFGRTRTYEQYF
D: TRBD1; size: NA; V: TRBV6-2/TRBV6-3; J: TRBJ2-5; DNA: TGTGCCAGCAGTTACTCGCCGACAGGGACAGAGACCCAGTACTTC; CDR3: CASSYSPTGTETQYF
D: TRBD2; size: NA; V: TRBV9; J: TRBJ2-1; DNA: TGTGCCAGCACCCCGATGGCGGGAGAATACAATGAGCAGTTCTTC; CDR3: CASTPMAGEYNEQFF
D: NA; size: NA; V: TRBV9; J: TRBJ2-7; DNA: TGTGCCAGCAGCGTAGCGGCTAGCCCCTACGAGCAGTACTTC; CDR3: CASSVAASPYEQYF
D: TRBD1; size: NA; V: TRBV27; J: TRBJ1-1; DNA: TGTGCCAGCACCTCGGGACAGGGAAACACTGAAGCTTTCTTT; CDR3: CASTSGQGNTEAFF
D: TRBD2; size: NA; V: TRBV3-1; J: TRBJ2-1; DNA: TGTGCCAGCAGCCCCCGTGGGACTAGCGGGACCGAGCAGTTCTTC; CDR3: CASSPRGTSGTEQFF
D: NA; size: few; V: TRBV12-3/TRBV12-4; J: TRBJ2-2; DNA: TGTGCCAGCAGTTTATCCCGACAGGACCGGGAGCTGTTTTTT; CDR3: CASSLSRQDRELFF
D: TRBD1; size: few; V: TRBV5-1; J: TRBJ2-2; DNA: TGCGCCAGCACTTATCGGACAGGCGGCGGGGAGCTGTTTTTT; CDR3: CASTYRTGGGELFF
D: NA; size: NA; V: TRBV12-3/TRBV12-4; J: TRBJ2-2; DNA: TGTGCCAGCAGTCCTTTAGGAGGCCCGATAAACACCGGGGAGCTGTTTTTT; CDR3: CASSPLGGPINTGELFF
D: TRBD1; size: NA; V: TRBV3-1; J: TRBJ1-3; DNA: TGTGCCAGCAGCAAAGGATCCGGGACAGGGATCGGAAACACCATATATTTT; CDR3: CASSKGSGTGIGNTIYF
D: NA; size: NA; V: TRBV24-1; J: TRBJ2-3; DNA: TGTGCCACCAGTGATTTGAACCTTGCGAAAACAGATACGCAGTATTTT; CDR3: CATSDLNLAKTDTQYF
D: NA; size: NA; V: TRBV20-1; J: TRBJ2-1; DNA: TGCAGTGTCAGGGTCGCGCTCCTGAGCTCCTACAATGAGCAGTTCTTC; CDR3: CSVRVALLSSYNEQFF
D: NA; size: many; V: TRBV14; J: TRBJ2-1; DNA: TGTGCCAGCAGCCAAGGGGCGGGCCTAATATACAATGAGCAGTTCTTC; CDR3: CASSQGAGLIYNEQFF
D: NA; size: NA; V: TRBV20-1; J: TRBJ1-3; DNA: TGCAGTGCTAGAGATCCGGCAGGGGCGGGAGGAAACACCATATATTTT; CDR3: CSARDPAGAGGNTIYF
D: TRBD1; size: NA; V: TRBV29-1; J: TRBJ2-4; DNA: TGCAGCGTAGTGGACAGGGGGCAGAGAAACATTCAGTACTTC; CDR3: CSVVDRGQRNIQYF
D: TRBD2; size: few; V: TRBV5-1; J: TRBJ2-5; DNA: TGCGCCAGCAACCTAGCGGAGGGAGTGGAGACCCAGTACTTC; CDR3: CASNLAEGVETQYF
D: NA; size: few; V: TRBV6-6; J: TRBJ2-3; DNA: TGTGCCAGCAGCCCCCATACCGCGGGTAGCACAGATACGCAGTATTTT; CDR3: CASSPHTAGSTDTQYF
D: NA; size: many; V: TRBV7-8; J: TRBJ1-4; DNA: TGTGCCAGCAGCCCCCTCCTCGGGCGGGGTAATGAAAAACTGTTTTTT; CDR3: CASSPLLGRGNEKLFF
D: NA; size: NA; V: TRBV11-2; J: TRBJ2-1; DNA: TGTCCCAGCAGCTTAGTTGAGGGAAAGCCCTACAATGAGCAGTTCTTC; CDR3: CPSSLVEGKPYNEQFF
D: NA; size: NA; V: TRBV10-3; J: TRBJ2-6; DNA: TGTGCCACAGGGTCGGCGGCAGGGTGGAGCTCTGGGGCCAACGTCCTGACTTTC; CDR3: CATGSAAGWSSGANVLTF
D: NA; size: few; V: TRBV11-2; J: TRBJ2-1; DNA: TGTGCCAGCAGCTTCGACTTAGCACCCTACAATGAGCAGTTCTTC; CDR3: CASSFDLAPYNEQFF
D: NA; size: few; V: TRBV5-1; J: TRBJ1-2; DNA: TGCGCCAGCAGCCAAAGGACGGGAAACTATGGCTACACCTTC; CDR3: CASSQRTGNYGYTF
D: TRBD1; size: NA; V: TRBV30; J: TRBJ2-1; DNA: TGTGCCTGGAGCCCCCAACAGGGGGTAAGACGGTTATACTACAATGAGCAGTTCTTC; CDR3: CAWSPQQGVRRLYYNEQFF
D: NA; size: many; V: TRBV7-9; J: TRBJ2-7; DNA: TGTGCCAGCAGCGGGTACGAGCAGTACTTC; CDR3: CASSGYEQYF
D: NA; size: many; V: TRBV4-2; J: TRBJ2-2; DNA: TGTGCCAGCAGCCTAAGGGCCGACGTACAGAACACCGGGGAGCTGTTTTTT; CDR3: CASSLRADVQNTGELFF
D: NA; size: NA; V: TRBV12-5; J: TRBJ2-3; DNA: TGTGCTAGTGGTTTCCCGGCGGTCACAGATACGCAGTATTTT; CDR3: CASGFPAVTDTQYF